This TCR beta chain was recovered during a study of siplizumab effects on memory and regulatory T cells. Study-level results: Siplizumab brought about a significant reduction in alloreactive sequences traceable to unstimulated CD4+ memory cells. For siplizumab cultures, the suppressive function of their proliferating Tregs was not confirmed.

For every sample, roughly 94,000 TCR templates were assayed. Assay used: immunoSEQ multiplex PCR; TCRdb lists only in-frame clones, some missing. The profile shows 80,000 to 130,000 clones, roughly 94% of them singletons. About this clone itself: The antigen is not known.

Trimming shortened V by 0 bases and J by 10 bases, and 13 bases separated the two germline ends. The CDR3 runs 13 residues. The germline gives CDR1 GTSNPN, CDR2 SVGIG (reference sequence). Sequenced material: Tregs sorted from blood. The origin of this receptor is a human donor in good health. V is TRBV30 and J is TRBJ2-4, with D possibly called TRBD1 or TRBD2 (6 bases each). The CDR3 bases are TGTGCCTGGAGTGTATTCGAGGGGGGAATTCAGTACTTC. Amino acids: CAWSVFEGGIQYF.